This TCR beta chain appears in the sequencing data of a study of blood T cell repertoires in COVID-19 (dated by TCRdb to 2018 to 2021). Background on the whole study: Samples from collaborators originated in the United States, Italy and Spain and spanned both the acute and convalescent phases of COVID-19. A de-identified subject ID, COVID-19 status, age in years and sex were almost always included in the sample metadata. The prospective study material was composed of cDNA or gDNA derived from T cells, B-cell-depleted T cells, or PBMCs. The samples were drawn from the first 160 participants of the ongoing ImmuneRACE study and from over 950 subjects provided by 6 global collaborators. Where HLA class I and class II types were available, the types were taken from metadata supplied by the sample provider, not from assay-based typing. A freely available public database, intended as a resource for researchers studying the immune response to SARS-CoV-2, is where the repertoires were released. Subjects who had been exposed to COVID-19, were actively infected with it, or had recovered from it provided the deeply sampled blood TCRbeta repertoires that made up the dataset. General study outcomes and caveats: How much clinical and demographic metadata was included differed by source and by participant, and the metadata was provided uncurated.

TCRbeta CDR3 regions were amplified from genomic DNA by means of the immunoSEQ Assay, a bias-controlled multiplex PCR. In the paper's pipeline: Within the assay, amplification of reference gene primers was used to estimate how many nucleated cells each sample contained. To quantify the absolute abundance of each unique TCRbeta CDR3 rearrangement, sequence reads were collapsed and filtered. For each sample, productive Simpson clonality was calculated by taking the square root of Simpson's diversity index across productive rearrangements. TCRdb obtained this table from immuneACCESS and retained in-frame rearrangements with V and J assigned. These tables miss some clones; where compared with another copy, unresolved V genes account for less than half of the shortfall, and the remainder is unexplained. Clone size and the V and J calls come from that table; the DNA yielded D and trimming. The sample contains about 300,000 clones, roughly 84% of them found a single time. Clones ranked in the top ten supply roughly 1.5% of the sample.

Looking up the germline V gene yields CDR1 MNHEY and CDR2 SVGAGI. V is reduced by 6 bases and J by 2 bases, leaving a spacing of 11 bases between them. The CDR3 sequence holds 13 residues, the cysteine and phenylalanine included. Only the CDR3 part of the read is kept: 39 bases, read in frame from the first base. One collaborating source in Seattle enrolled patients while the patients were actively infected and followed the patients over time throughout the course of disease. Each collaborating institution followed its own protocols to collect whole blood in K2EDTA tubes. Collaborator samples were shipped for TCRbeta analysis as frozen whole blood, isolated PBMCs, or DNA extracted from either sample type. Comments on this clone: Which antigen it targets is not known. No per-base quality is available; no much larger clone lies one base away.

What was sequenced was peripheral blood. This TCR was recovered from a human donor with COVID-19, enrolled during active disease. The donor label of this sample is uncertain. The sequence is built from TRBV6-5 and TRBJ2-7; the D gene cannot be named for sure. Here is the DNA: TGTGCCAGCAGAGCTACTCCCGCCTACGAGCAGTACTTC. Its translation reads: CASRATPAYEQYF.